Reported below is one T cell receptor (beta chain). Trimming removed 6 bases at V and 5 bases at J, with 10 bases between. Per the germline V gene, CDR1 is LNHDA and CDR2 is SQIVND (reference sequence). This CDR3 has 12 residues. Assay: immunoSEQ multiplex PCR; the TCRdb copy retains only in-frame clones and omits some. The data contain 100,000 to 150,000 clones, roughly 86% of them seen just once; the ten biggest clones take up about 5.4%. This specimen belongs to a study of blood T cell repertoires in COVID-19. The origin of this receptor is a human donor in a cohort sampled during active COVID-19. The gene calls are TRBV19 and TRBJ1-1; a possible D gene is TRBD1 (5 bases). The sequenced sample was peripheral blood. The CDR3: CASRTQGTEAFF. In DNA, the CDR3 is TGTGCCAGTAGAACTCAGGGAACTGAAGCTTTCTTT. The whole variable domain, filled in from reference TRBV19 and TRBJ1-1, reads DGGITQSPKYLFRKEGQNVTLSCEQNLNHDAMYWYRQDPGQGLRLIYYSQIVNDFQKGDIAEGYSVSREKKESFPLTVTSAQKNPTAFYLCASRTQGTEAFFGQGTRLTVV.